This TCR beta chain is from a study of T cells in Graves' hyperthyroidism and ophthalmopathy (dated by TCRdb to about 2019). With respect to the entire study: Peripheral blood was sampled at the time of initial diagnosis, prior to any treatment. To identify TCR V-J signatures that set the groups apart, the researchers used a discovery cohort of more than 95 patients, made up of about 44 with Graves' ophthalmopathy and some 58 with stable Graves' hyperthyroidism. Prospective prediction of ophthalmopathy was tested in an independent validation cohort consisting of roughly 19 hyperthyroidism patients and approximately 16 patients who later progressed to ophthalmopathy. The approximately 100 discovery patients were randomly divided into training and test sets at a 7:3 ratio. The study also compared thyroid tissue and blood T-cell repertoires from about 6 Graves' hyperthyroidism patients. Following sampling, methimazole starting at 30 mg daily was given to hyperthyroidism patients, and high-dose intravenous methylprednisolone was given to ophthalmopathy patients. TCR Vbeta CDR3 sequencing of 135 peripheral blood samples (43 ophthalmopathy, around 80 hyperthyroidism and some 17 progressor patients) is reported in the paper. Results and caveats for the whole study, not just this receptor: Blood samples also contained most of the expanded thyroid clonotypes (frequency above 0.001), which suggests that blood repertoires may reflect thyroid immune responses. No statistical method was used to set the sample size in advance, and investigators knew the group allocation. In cross-validation, a model built on a 13 V-J signature told ophthalmopathy apart from stable hyperthyroidism with under 90% sensitivity and 81% to 82% specificity, and in testing the same model reached 80%/75%. During validation, the model predicted progression to ophthalmopathy a median of around 7 months ahead of onset, with around 71% sensitivity and about 75% specificity.

Regarding this clonotype: It lacks a known antigen. Base qualities are not recorded, but no much larger clone differs from it by a single base.

Graves' hyperthyroidism was defined as stable when no progression to ophthalmopathy occurred over 18 months of follow-up. The hyperthyroidism patients were between 18 and 65 years old and newly diagnosed, with a disease duration of less than 2 months. The study excluded patients with uncontrolled infections, other autoimmune diseases, pregnancy or lactation. Diagnoses were established on the basis of clinical symptoms, serum thyroxine and TRAb, thyroid ultrasound, and orbital computed tomography. Ficoll-Paque density gradient centrifugation was used to isolate PBMCs from around 10 ml of fresh peripheral blood. Total RNA was extracted with Trizol reagent, and quality was checked on an Agilent 2100 Bioanalyzer. A distance of 9 bases separates the germline ends of V and J, which lose 0 bases and 0 bases respectively. In the germline V gene, CDR1 corresponds to SNHLY and CDR2 to FYNNEI. The CDR3 runs 16 residues from the cysteine to the phenylalanine. The entry retains the CDR3 DNA only, 48 bases that are in frame from base 1.

The TCR beta CDR3 regions were amplified from RNA transcripts. The first round of RT-PCR for the TCR CDR3 was performed with the HTBI primer set and the Qiagen OneStep RT-PCR kit. A second multiplex PCR round built the libraries, followed by size selection and purification. Libraries were sequenced paired-end with 100 bp reads on an Illumina HiSeq2000. The original pipeline was this. Raw data were processed with SOAPnuke, discarding reads with adapters, uncalled bases, mean Phred below 15, or no exact constant-primer or identifier match. COPE v1.2.5 was used to merge high-quality paired reads, and clonotypes were defined as unique nucleotide sequences. MiTCR v1.1 was used to align clonotypes to the IMGT TRBV, TRBD and TRBJ reference segments. Only V-J combinations with frequency above 0.0001, covering approximately 99% of repertoires, were analysed. The TCS score was defined as F50 (clonal expansion) divided by E x V (chaos), with BLOSUM62-based TCRdist calculated between CDR3 peptides within each V-J. Welch's t-statistics and random forest reduced approximately 520 V-J features to under 15, which were used in a naive Bayes classifier (R e1071). The similarity between thyroid and blood repertoires was quantified using the Morisita-Horn index. TCRdb reran the public reads through fastp at Q25 and MiXCR, keeping productive beta chains. Each CDR3 protein appears once, grouped with its most common genes and DNA. The V and J calls and clone size are TCRdb's, not the authors'. In all, the sample holds about 840,000 distinct CDR3 sequences, and more than 30% of those were seen once. Around 10% of the sample is held by the ten biggest clonotypes.

The material sequenced was blood. The chain is encoded by TRBV2 joined to TRBJ1-3; the D region possibly corresponds to TRBD1 (6 bases align). This sequence originates from a young man with Graves' hyperthyroidism. The DNA sequence is given as TGTGCCAGCAGTGAAGCGGGGGCCAGCTCTGGAAACACCATATATTTT. Its coded protein is CASSEAGASSGNTIYF.